This T cell receptor beta chain originates from a study of T-cell memory formation after mild COVID-19. The overall study: Largely donor-specific TCR clusters were found.

This clonotype was detected many times. The antigen is undetermined. Between the trimmed V and J ends, which lost 3 bases and 6 bases, there was a span of 10 bases. CDR3 length: 13 amino acids. The germline CDR1 and CDR2 sequences are SGHKS and YYEKEE (reference sequence). Employing constant-segment primers, 5'RACE generated TCR alpha and TCR beta cDNA libraries bearing sample barcodes and UMIs. TCRdb reanalysed the 5' RACE reads using MiXCR and keeps one entry per CDR3 protein. The top ten clones hold about 13% of a sample with roughly 350,000 distinct CDR3 sequences, over 25% of them seen once. Overall study results and limits: Nothing showed for sure that second-wave clones peaking on day 37 were SARS-CoV-2 specific. CD4+ clones that contracted lay mainly in CM and EM; CD8+ ones lay in EMRA.

The J gene is TRBJ2-1, the V gene TRBV5-5; D unclear. The receptor was derived from an adult woman who had mild COVID-19 (a few samples of this study predate the infection). Cell type and time point are not known. Input material: PBMCs or a T cell subset sorted from them (not recorded which). The CDR3 region is CASSWDVANEQFF. DNA for the CDR3: TGTGCCAGCAGCTGGGATGTGGCCAATGAGCAGTTCTTC.